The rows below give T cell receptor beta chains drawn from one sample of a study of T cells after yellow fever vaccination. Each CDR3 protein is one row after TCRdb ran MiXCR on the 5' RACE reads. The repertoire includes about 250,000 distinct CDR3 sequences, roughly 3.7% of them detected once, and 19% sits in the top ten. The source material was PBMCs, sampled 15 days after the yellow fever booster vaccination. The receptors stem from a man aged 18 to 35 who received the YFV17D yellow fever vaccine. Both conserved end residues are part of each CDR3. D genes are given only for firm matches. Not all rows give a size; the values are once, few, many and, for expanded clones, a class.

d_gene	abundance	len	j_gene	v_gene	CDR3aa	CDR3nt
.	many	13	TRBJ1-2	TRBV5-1	CASSAGYDYGYTF	TGCGCCAGCAGCGCGGGCTACGACTATGGCTACACCTTC
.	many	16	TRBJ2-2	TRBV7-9	CASSLKSPGRAGELFF	TGTGCCAGCAGCTTAAAGTCCCCGGGTCGAGCAGGGGAGCTGTTTTTT
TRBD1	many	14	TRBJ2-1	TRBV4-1	CASSRGQGGNEQFF	TGCGCCAGCAGCCGCGGACAGGGGGGTAATGAGCAGTTCTTC
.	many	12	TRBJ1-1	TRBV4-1	CASSQVEGGAFF	TGCGCCAGCAGCCAAGTCGAGGGCGGGGCTTTCTTT
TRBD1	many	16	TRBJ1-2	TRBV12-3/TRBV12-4	CASSLGRTGGGRGYTF	TGTGCCAGCAGTTTAGGGAGGACAGGGGGCGGTCGTGGCTACACCTTC
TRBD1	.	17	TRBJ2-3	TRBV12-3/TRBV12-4	CASITNFGTGGRDTQYF	TGTGCCAGCATCACAAACTTCGGGACAGGGGGCCGAGATACGCAGTATTTT
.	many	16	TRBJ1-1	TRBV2	CASSVDGHRGATEAFF	TGTGCCAGCAGTGTGGACGGCCACCGGGGGGCCACTGAAGCTTTCTTT
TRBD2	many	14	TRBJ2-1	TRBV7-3	CASSLSGGNNEQFF	TGTGCCAGCAGCTTAAGCGGGGGGAACAATGAGCAGTTCTTC
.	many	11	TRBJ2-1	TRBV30	CACLLGVAKFF	TGTGCCTGCCTCCTCGGGGTCGCAAAGTTCTTC
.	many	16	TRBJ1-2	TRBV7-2	CASRVSGAGTNYGYTF	TGTGCCAGCAGGGTTAGTGGAGCAGGAACTAACTATGGCTACACCTTC
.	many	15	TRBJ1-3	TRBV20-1	CSARAAPGRGNTIYF	TGCAGTGCTAGAGCCGCGCCAGGGCGAGGAAACACCATATATTTT
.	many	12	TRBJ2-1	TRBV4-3	CASSQDGGEQFF	TGCGCCAGCAGCCAAGATGGCGGAGAGCAGTTCTTC
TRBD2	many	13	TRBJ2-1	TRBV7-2	CASSLTSGGVQFF	TGTGCCAGCAGCTTAACCAGCGGGGGCGTGCAGTTCTTC
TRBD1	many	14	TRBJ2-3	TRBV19	CASSTQGASDTQYF	TGTGCCAGTAGTACCCAGGGGGCATCGGATACGCAGTATTTT
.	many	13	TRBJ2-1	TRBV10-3	CATSLDSYNEQFF	TGTGCCACCTCCCTAGACTCCTACAATGAGCAGTTCTTC
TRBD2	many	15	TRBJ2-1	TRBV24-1	CATSDMAGGYNEQFF	TGTGCCACCAGTGATATGGCGGGGGGCTACAATGAGCAGTTCTTC
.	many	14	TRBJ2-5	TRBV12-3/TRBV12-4	CASSLGLFGETQYF	TGTGCCAGCAGTCTAGGACTCTTCGGGGAGACCCAGTACTTC
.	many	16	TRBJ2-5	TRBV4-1	CASSPGLRVRQETQYF	TGCGCCAGCAGCCCCGGTCTGCGGGTACGTCAAGAGACCCAGTACTTC
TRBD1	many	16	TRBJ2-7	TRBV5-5	CASSRTPGQGMEEQYF	TGTGCCAGCAGCCGCACCCCGGGACAGGGTATGGAAGAGCAGTACTTC
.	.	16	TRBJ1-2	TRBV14	CASSQDGDRANYGYTF	TGTGCCAGCAGCCAAGATGGAGACAGAGCTAACTATGGCTACACCTTC
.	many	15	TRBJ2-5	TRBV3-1	CASSHLRGGQETQYF	TGTGCCAGCAGCCATTTGAGGGGGGGCCAAGAGACCCAGTACTTC
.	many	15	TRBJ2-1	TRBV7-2	CASRYDRGEYNEQFF	TGTGCCAGCAGATACGACAGAGGTGAATACAATGAGCAGTTCTTC
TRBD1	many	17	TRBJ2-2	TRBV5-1	CASSLNKDRAEAGELFF	TGCGCCAGCAGCTTAAATAAAGACAGGGCCGAAGCCGGGGAGCTGTTTTTT
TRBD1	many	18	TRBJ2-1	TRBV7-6	CASSWDRILQSSYNEQFF	TGTGCCAGCAGCTGGGACAGGATACTCCAAAGCTCCTACAATGAGCAGTTCTTC
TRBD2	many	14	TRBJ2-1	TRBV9	CASSSGGAYNEQFF	TGTGCCAGCTCGAGCGGGGGGGCCTACAATGAGCAGTTCTTC
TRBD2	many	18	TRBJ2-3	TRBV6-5	CASSRRLAGGLRFDTQYF	TGTGCCAGCAGCCGCCGACTAGCGGGGGGCCTCCGCTTTGATACGCAGTATTTT
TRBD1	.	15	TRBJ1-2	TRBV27	CASSFRNRGGYGYTF	TGTGCCAGCAGTTTTAGGAACAGGGGGGGATATGGCTACACCTTC
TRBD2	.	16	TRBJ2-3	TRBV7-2	CASSLAGRGGRGTQYF	TGTGCCAGCAGCTTAGCGGGCCGGGGGGGCCGGGGTACGCAGTATTTT
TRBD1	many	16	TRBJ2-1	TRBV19	CASSLEGQAPYNEQFF	TGTGCCAGTAGCCTCGAGGGACAGGCCCCCTACAATGAGCAGTTCTTC
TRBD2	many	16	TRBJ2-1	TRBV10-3	CAISDLAGSPYNEQFF	TGTGCCATCAGTGACTTAGCGGGTTCACCCTACAATGAGCAGTTCTTC
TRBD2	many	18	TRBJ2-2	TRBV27	CASSSLFIAGGNTGELFF	TGTGCCAGCAGTTCCCTCTTCATAGCGGGGGGTAACACCGGGGAGCTGTTTTTT
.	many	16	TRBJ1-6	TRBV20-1	CSAPQIGEIYNSPLHF	TGCAGTGCTCCTCAAATTGGGGAGATCTATAATTCACCCCTCCACTTT
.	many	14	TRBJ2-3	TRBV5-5	CASSVDLHTDTQYF	TGTGCCAGCAGCGTGGACTTACATACAGATACGCAGTATTTT
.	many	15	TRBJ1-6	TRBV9	CASSVGESNYSPLHF	TGTGCCAGCAGCGTAGGCGAGAGTAACTATTCACCCCTCCACTTT
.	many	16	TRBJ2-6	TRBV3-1	CASSQDTVSGANVLTF	TGTGCCAGCAGCCAAGACACGGTCTCTGGGGCCAACGTCCTGACTTTC
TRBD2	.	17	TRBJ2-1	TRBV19	CASSITSGGHTYNEQFF	TGTGCCAGTAGTATCACTAGCGGGGGCCATACCTACAATGAGCAGTTCTTC
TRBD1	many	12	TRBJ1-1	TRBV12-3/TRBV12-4	CASSDRATEAFF	TGTGCCAGCAGTGACAGGGCTACTGAAGCTTTCTTT
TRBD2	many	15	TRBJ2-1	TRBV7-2	CASAPSGGAFNEQFF	TGTGCCAGCGCCCCTAGCGGGGGGGCTTTCAATGAGCAGTTCTTC
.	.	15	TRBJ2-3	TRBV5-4	CASSLDGVGRNTQYF	TGTGCCAGCAGCTTGGACGGGGTGGGCAGAAATACGCAGTATTTT
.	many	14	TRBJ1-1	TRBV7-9	CASSSEGGGTEAFF	TGTGCCAGCAGCTCCGAGGGGGGGGGCACTGAAGCTTTCTTT
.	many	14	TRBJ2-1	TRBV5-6	CASSLFPSYNEQFF	TGTGCCAGCAGCTTGTTTCCTTCCTACAATGAGCAGTTCTTC
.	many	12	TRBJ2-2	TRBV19	CASSGSTGELFF	TGTGCCAGTAGTGGGTCTACAGGGGAGCTGTTTTTT
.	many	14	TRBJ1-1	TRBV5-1	CASSLTDPDTEAFF	TGCGCCAGCAGCTTGACCGACCCCGACACTGAAGCTTTCTTT
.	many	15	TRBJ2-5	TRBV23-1	CASMGSGERGETQYF	TGCGCCAGCATGGGCTCAGGGGAGAGGGGTGAGACCCAGTACTTC
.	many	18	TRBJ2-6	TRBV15	CATSPTGPPFSGANVLTF	TGTGCCACCAGCCCTACAGGGCCACCCTTCTCTGGGGCCAACGTCCTGACTTTC
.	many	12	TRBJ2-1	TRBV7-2	CASSFYANEQFF	TGTGCCAGCAGCTTTTACGCGAATGAGCAGTTCTTC
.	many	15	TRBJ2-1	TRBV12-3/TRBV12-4	CASSFDRISYNEQFF	TGTGCCAGCAGTTTCGACAGGATAAGTTACAATGAGCAGTTCTTC
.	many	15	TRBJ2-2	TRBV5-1	CASSLTGTHTGELFF	TGCGCCAGCAGCTTGACCGGGACCCACACCGGGGAGCTGTTTTTT
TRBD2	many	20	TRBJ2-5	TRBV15	CATSGEEKVAGALYQETQYF	TGTGCCACCAGCGGAGAAGAGAAGGTAGCGGGGGCTTTATACCAAGAGACCCAGTACTTC
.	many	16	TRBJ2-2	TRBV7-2	CASSPRWGSGTGELFF	TGTGCCAGCAGCCCTCGGTGGGGGTCGGGCACCGGGGAGCTGTTTTTT
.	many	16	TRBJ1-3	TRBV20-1	CSARDPGPSSGNTIYF	TGCAGTGCTAGAGACCCCGGGCCTTCCTCTGGAAACACCATATATTTT
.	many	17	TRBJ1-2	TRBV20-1	CSASSVPGGLNIDGYTF	TGCAGTGCTAGTTCGGTTCCGGGAGGGCTTAATATCGATGGCTACACCTTC
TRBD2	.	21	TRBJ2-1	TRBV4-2	CASSQVGARTSGGRPYNEQFF	TGTGCCAGCAGCCAAGTTGGCGCAAGGACTAGCGGGGGGCGCCCTTACAATGAGCAGTTCTTC
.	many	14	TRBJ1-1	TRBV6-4	CASSDSPENTEAFF	TGTGCCAGCAGTGACTCGCCGGAGAACACTGAAGCTTTCTTT
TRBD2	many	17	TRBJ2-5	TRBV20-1	CSANPPSGGPHRETQYF	TGCAGTGCCAACCCCCCTAGCGGGGGCCCCCATAGGGAGACCCAGTACTTC